This T cell receptor beta chain was documented in a study of T cells in Graves' hyperthyroidism and ophthalmopathy (dated by TCRdb to the late 2010s). Background on the whole study: Peripheral blood was sampled at the time of initial diagnosis, prior to any treatment. TCR V-J signatures able to tell the groups apart were searched for in a discovery cohort of 100 patients, of whom 43 had Graves' ophthalmopathy and about 60 had stable Graves' hyperthyroidism. Following sampling, methimazole starting at 30 mg daily was given to hyperthyroidism patients, and high-dose intravenous methylprednisolone was given to ophthalmopathy patients. Prospective prediction of ophthalmopathy was tested in an independent validation cohort of under 20 hyperthyroidism patients and 17 patients who later progressed to ophthalmopathy. Thyroid tissue and blood T-cell repertoires from about six Graves' hyperthyroidism patients were also compared in the study. For training and testing, the 100 or so patients in the discovery cohort were randomly divided in a 7:3 ratio. TCR Vbeta CDR3 sequencing of 120 to 150 peripheral blood samples (43 ophthalmopathy, 70 to 85 hyperthyroidism and approximately 17 progressor patients) is reported in the paper.

CDR1 and CDR2 were assigned from the germline V gene (reference sequence) as SEHNR and FQNEAQ. There are 14 amino acids in the CDR3, from cysteine to phenylalanine inclusive. The entry retains the CDR3 DNA only, 42 bases that are in frame from base 1. Trimming at the junction amounts to 1 base on V and 7 bases on J, and the germline ends lie 10 bases apart. Amplification of TCR beta CDR3 regions was carried out from RNA transcripts. A first-round RT-PCR of the TCR CDR3 used the HTBI primer set with the Qiagen OneStep RT-PCR kit. A second multiplex PCR round built the libraries, followed by size selection and purification. Paired-end sequencing of the libraries was performed with 100 bp reads on an Illumina HiSeq2000. The original pipeline was this. Raw data were processed with SOAPnuke, discarding reads with adapters, uncalled bases, mean Phred below 15, or no exact constant-primer or identifier match. COPE v1.2.5 was used to merge high-quality paired reads, and clonotypes were defined as unique nucleotide sequences. MiTCR v1.1 was used to align clonotypes to the IMGT TRBV, TRBD and TRBJ reference segments. The analysis included only V-J combinations with a frequency above 0.0001, which together covered 99% to 99.2% of the repertoires. A TCS score was defined as the ratio between F50 (clonal expansion) and ExV (chaos), using BLOSUM62-based TCRdist between CDR3 peptides within each V-J. Welch's t-statistics and random forest reduced around 520 V-J features to about 12, which were used in a naive Bayes classifier (R e1071). The raw public reads went through TCRdb reprocessing: fastp at Q25, MiXCR clone calling, in-frame beta chains kept. Every distinct CDR3 protein forms one entry, paired with its most common genes and DNA. The V and J calls shown here were made by TCRdb, not taken from the authors' results. The sample contains roughly 520,000 distinct CDR3 sequences, around a quarter of them found a single time. Of the sample, approximately 10% falls within the top ten clones.

In the ophthalmopathy patients, disease was moderately to severely active, with a Clinical Activity Score of 3 or more, a NOSPECS grade of 4 or more, and a duration of less than 3 months. Exclusion was applied to patients with uncontrolled infections, other autoimmune diseases, pregnancy or lactation. Diagnoses were based on clinical symptoms, serum thyroxine and TRAb, thyroid ultrasound and orbital computed tomography. PBMCs were isolated from 7.5 to 10 ml of fresh peripheral blood by Ficoll-Paque density gradient centrifugation. Total RNA was extracted using Trizol reagent, and RNA quality was assessed on an Agilent 2100 Bioanalyzer. Results the study describes overall, beyond this receptor: No statistical method was used to set the sample size in advance, and investigators knew the group allocation. A 13 V-J signature model separated ophthalmopathy from stable hyperthyroidism, with about 90% sensitivity and roughly 81% specificity in cross-validation and 80%/75% in testing. Most expanded thyroid clonotypes (frequency above 0.001) were also found in blood, which suggests that blood repertoires may mirror thyroid immune responses. In validation, progression to ophthalmopathy was predicted by the model with about 70% sensitivity and 72% to 80% specificity, a median of around 6.5 months before onset.

In this sample, this clonotype turned up a few times. Its antigen has not been determined. There are no base qualities to consult, and no much larger clone falls within one base. This TCR came from a woman in her 30s with Graves' ophthalmopathy. Here the chain combines TRBV7-9 and TRBJ1-4; possibly the D gene is TRBD1, per 6 matching bases. Sequences were obtained from blood. The CDR3: CASSLVDRPEKLFF. The nucleotide sequence reads TGTGCCAGCAGCTTAGTGGACAGACCTGAAAAACTGTTTTTT.